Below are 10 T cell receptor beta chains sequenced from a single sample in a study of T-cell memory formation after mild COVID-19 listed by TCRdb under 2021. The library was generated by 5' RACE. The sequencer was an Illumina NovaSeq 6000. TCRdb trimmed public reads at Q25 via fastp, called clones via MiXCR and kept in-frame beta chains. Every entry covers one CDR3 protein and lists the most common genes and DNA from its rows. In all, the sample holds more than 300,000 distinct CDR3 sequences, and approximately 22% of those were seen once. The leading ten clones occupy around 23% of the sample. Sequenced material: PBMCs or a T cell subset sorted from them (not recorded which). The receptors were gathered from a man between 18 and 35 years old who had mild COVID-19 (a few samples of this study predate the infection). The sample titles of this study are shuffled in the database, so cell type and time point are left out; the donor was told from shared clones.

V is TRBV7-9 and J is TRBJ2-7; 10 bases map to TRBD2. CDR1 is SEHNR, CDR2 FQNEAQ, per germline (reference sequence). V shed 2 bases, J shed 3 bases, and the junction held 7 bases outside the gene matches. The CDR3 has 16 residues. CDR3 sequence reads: CASSLFSGGPFYEQYF. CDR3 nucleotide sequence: TGTGCCAGCAGCTTATTTAGCGGGGGGCCCTTCTACGAGCAGTACTTC.

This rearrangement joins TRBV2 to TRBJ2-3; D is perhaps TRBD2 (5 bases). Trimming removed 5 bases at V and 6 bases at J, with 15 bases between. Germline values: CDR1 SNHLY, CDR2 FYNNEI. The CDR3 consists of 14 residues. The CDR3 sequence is CASSQTGKLDTQYF. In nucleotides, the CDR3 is TGTGCCAGCAGTCAGACCGGGAAACTTGATACGCAGTATTTT.

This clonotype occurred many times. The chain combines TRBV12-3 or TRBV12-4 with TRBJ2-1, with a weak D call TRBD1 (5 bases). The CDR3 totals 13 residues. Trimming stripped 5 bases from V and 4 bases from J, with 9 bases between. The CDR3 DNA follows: TGTGCCAGCAGTAGGGGCAGTTACAATGAGCAGTTCTTC. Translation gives CASSRGSYNEQFF.

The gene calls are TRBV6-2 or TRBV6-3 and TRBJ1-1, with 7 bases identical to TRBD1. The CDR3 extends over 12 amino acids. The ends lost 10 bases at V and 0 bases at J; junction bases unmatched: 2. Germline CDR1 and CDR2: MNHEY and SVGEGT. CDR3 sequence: CATQGMNTEAFF. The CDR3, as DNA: TGTGCCACACAGGGGATGAACACTGAAGCTTTCTTT.

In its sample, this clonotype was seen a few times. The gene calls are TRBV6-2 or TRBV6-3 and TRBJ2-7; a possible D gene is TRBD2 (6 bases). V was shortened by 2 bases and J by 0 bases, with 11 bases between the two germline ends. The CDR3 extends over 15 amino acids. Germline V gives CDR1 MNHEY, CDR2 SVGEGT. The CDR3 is CASSYAGSVSYEQYF. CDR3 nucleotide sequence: TGTGCCAGCAGTTACGCGGGATCGGTCTCCTACGAGCAGTACTTC.

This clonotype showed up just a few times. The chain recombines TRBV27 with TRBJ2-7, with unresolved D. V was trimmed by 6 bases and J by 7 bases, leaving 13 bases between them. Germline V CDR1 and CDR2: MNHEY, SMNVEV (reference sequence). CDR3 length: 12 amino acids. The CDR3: CASRLTPSEQYF. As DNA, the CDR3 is TGTGCCAGCAGACTCACACCCAGTGAGCAGTACTTC.

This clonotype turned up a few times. The CDR3: CASSYADRQSDGYTF. CDR3 DNA sequence: TGTGCCAGCAGTTACGCTGACAGGCAGAGTGATGGCTACACCTTC. The V gene is TRBV6-2 or TRBV6-3, the J gene TRBJ1-2; D possibly corresponds to TRBD1 (6 bases). Germline CDR1 reads MNHEY; CDR2 reads SVGEGT. Trimming cost V 2 bases and J 6 bases, with 16 bases left between them. The CDR3 runs to 15 residues.

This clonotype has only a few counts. CDR3 sequence reads: CASRGTNTGELFF. CDR3 in DNA: TGCGCCAGCAGGGGTACGAACACCGGGGAGCTGTTTTTT. The V and J genes are TRBV5-1 and TRBJ2-2; D remains unclear. The CDR3 totals 13 residues. The V gene's germline CDR1 is SGHRS and CDR2 YFSETQ. V was clipped by 5 bases and J by 0 bases, with 5 bases between them.

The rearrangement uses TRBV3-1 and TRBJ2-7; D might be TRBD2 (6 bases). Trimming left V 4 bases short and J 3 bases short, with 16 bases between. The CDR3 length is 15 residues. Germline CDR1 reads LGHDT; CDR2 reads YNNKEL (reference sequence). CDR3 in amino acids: CASSRYGGPGYEQYF. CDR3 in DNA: TGTGCCAGCAGCCGGTACGGGGGTCCAGGCTACGAGCAGTACTTC.

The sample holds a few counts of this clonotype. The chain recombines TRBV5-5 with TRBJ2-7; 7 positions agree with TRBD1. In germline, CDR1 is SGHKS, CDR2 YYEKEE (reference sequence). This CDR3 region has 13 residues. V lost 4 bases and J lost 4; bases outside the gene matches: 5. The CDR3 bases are TGTGCCAGCAGCAGGCAGACAGGGTACGAGCAGTACTTC. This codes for CASSRQTGYEQYF.